This T cell receptor (beta chain) is drawn from a study of T cells in Graves' hyperthyroidism and ophthalmopathy. Patients having uncontrolled infection, another autoimmune disease, pregnancy or lactation were not included. Details on this clonotype: Antigen specificity is unknown.

Study-wide findings and caveats: Blood held most thyroid clonotypes expanded above 0.001 frequency.

RNA transcripts yielded amplified TCR beta CDR3 regions. When the TCR CDR3 underwent first-round RT-PCR, the HTBI primer set was used. One entry per CDR3 protein, called by TCRdb with MiXCR from the multiplex PCR reads. The sample contains 200,000 to 250,000 distinct CDR3 sequences, 15% to 20% of which appear only once. The clonotype comes from a man in his fifties with Graves' hyperthyroidism. The sample was blood.

This CDR3 is CASSQGPRQPQHF. Here the CDR3 DNA reads TGTGCCAGCAGCCAAGGCCCTCGTCAGCCCCAGCATTTT. The chain joins TRBV3-1 to TRBJ1-5; D is unclear. The CDR3 has 13 residues. Germline V gene data show CDR1 as LGHDT and CDR2 as YNNKEL (reference sequence). V shed 1 base and J shed 6 bases, with 7 bases lying between them.